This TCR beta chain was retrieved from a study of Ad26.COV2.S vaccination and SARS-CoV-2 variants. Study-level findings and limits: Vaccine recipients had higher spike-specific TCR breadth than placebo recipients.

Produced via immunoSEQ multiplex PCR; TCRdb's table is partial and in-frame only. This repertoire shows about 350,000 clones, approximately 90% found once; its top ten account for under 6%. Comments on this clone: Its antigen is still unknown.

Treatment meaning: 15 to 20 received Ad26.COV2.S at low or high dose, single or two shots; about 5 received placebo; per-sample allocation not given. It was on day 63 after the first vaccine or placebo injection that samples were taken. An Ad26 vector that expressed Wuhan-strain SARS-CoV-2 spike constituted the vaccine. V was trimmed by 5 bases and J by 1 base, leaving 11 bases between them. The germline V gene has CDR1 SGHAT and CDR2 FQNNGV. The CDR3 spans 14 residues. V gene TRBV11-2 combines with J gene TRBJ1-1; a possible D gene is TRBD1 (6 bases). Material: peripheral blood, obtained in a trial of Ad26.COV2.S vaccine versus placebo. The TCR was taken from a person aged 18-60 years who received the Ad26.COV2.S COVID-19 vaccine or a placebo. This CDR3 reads CASSEQGKNTEAFF. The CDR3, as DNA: TGTGCCAGCAGCGAACAGGGTAAGAACACTGAAGCTTTCTTT. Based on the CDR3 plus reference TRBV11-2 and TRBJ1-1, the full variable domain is EAGVAQSPRYKIIEKRQSVAFWCNPISGHATLYWYQQILGQGPKLLIQFQNNGVVDDSQLPKDRFSAERLKGVDSTLKIQPAKLEDSAVYLCASSEQGKNTEAFFGQGTRLTVV.